Shown below are 26 T cell receptor beta chains from a single sample sequenced in a study of follicular helper T cells after annual influenza vaccination. Time point meaning: 2015-2016 season, pre-vaccination. Only in-frame clones appear in the TCRdb table, and some are missing; sequencing was by immunoSEQ multiplex PCR. The table lists approximately 5,100 clones, 70% to 85% of them singletons. The specimen was CXCR5- memory CD4+ T cells sorted from blood, collected on the day of influenza vaccination. The receptors were sampled from an adult who received the influenza vaccine.

The V and J genes are TRBV6-5 and TRBJ2-7; 11 bases fit TRBD1. The CDR3 consists of 15 residues. In germline, CDR1 is MNHEY, CDR2 SVGAGI. The V and J ends lost 6 bases and 0 bases, in that order; junction bases with no gene match: 4. The DNA of the CDR3 is TGTGCCAGCAGGAGCGGGACAGGGGGCTCCTACGAGCAGTACTTC. Its translation is CASRSGTGGSYEQYF.

The chain couples TRBV7-9 to TRBJ2-5; a possible D gene is TRBD2 (5 bases). The CDR3 sequence is 14 residues long. Trimming pared 0 bases from V and 5 bases from J, leaving 10 bases between. CDR1 is SEHNR and CDR2 is FQNEAQ in the germline V gene (reference sequence). CDR3 residues: CASSLAGATETQYF. For the CDR3, the DNA is TGTGCCAGCAGCTTAGCGGGAGCGACGGAGACCCAGTACTTC.

The chain is built from TRBV6-1 and TRBJ2-7; 8 bases are a match to TRBD1. The CDR3 contains 14 residues. Looked up from germline, CDR1 is MNHNS and CDR2 is SASEGT. The V and J ends lost 5 bases and 3 bases, in that order; junction bases with no gene match: 6. The CDR3 nucleotides are TGTGCCAGCAGTACCCGGGACAGGAGCTACGAGCAGTACTTC. Its translation is CASSTRDRSYEQYF.

The CDR3 coding sequence is TGTGCCAGCAGCTTCCGACAGGGCGGTAATGAGCAGTTCTTC. It encodes CASSFRQGGNEQFF. The chain carries TRBV11-2 and TRBJ2-1, with 7 positions matching TRBD1. Germline values: CDR1 SGHAT, CDR2 FQNNGV. J gave up 7 bases and V 3 bases, and 6 bases lay outside the gene matches. This CDR3 is built from 14 residues. Using reference TRBV11-2 and TRBJ2-1 for the parts outside the CDR3, the full variable domain is EAGVAQSPRYKIIEKRQSVAFWCNPISGHATLYWYQQILGQGPKLLIQFQNNGVVDDSQLPKDRFSAERLKGVDSTLKIQPAKLEDSAVYLCASSFRQGGNEQFFGPGTRLTVL.

This clone was seen a few times. This sequence joins TRBV6-1 and TRBJ1-2; D unclear. V was pared by 6 bases and J by 4 bases, with 12 bases between. The CDR3 spans 13 residues. Germline assignment: CDR1 MNHNS and CDR2 SASEGT. The CDR3: CASSGQGRYGYTF. The DNA of the CDR3 is TGTGCCAGCAGCGGCCAAGGGCGCTATGGCTACACCTTC.

This sequence joins TRBV5-1 and TRBJ1-2; D is undetermined. Trimming took off 0 bases at V and 7 bases at J, with 10 bases between the two ends. CDR1 is SGHRS, CDR2 YFSETQ, per germline. This CDR3 has 13 residues. The CDR3 bases are TGCGCCAGCAGCTTGGTCAGTTCTGGTGGCTACACCTTC. Translation: CASSLVSSGGYTF.

The rearrangement joins TRBV19 to TRBJ2-2; D is possibly TRBD2 (6 bases). CDR1 and CDR2 (germline): LNHDA, SQIVND (reference sequence). With 4 bases removed from V and 7 bases from J, the gap between germline ends came to 19 bases. This CDR3 is 16 amino acids long. The CDR3 protein is CASSRGSSGEVGELFF. CDR3 in DNA: TGTGCCAGTAGTAGGGGGTCCTCGGGGGAGGTCGGGGAGCTGTTTTTT.

This chain links TRBV28 with TRBJ2-1; TRBD2 agrees at 9 bases. CDR3 size: 18 residues. The ends lost 7 bases at V and 7 bases at J; junction bases unmatched: 20. Germline V gene sequence: CDR1 MDHEN, CDR2 SYDVKM. CDR3 sequence reads: CASTKVASGIGAFNEQFF. CDR3 coding DNA: TGTGCCAGCACGAAGGTGGCTAGCGGGATTGGGGCGTTTAATGAGCAGTTCTTC.

J is TRBJ2-2 and V is TRBV18; 7 bases line up with TRBD1. The V gene's germline CDR1 is KGHSH and CDR2 LQKENI. This CDR3 is 15 amino acids long. V gave up 1 base and J gave up 5 bases; unmatched junction bases: 4. The CDR3 loop reads CASSPRQGGTGELFF. The CDR3 bases are TGTGCCAGCTCACCACGACAGGGTGGAACCGGGGAGCTGTTTTTT. Supplemented by reference TRBV18 and TRBJ2-2, the full variable domain reads NAGVMQNPRHLVRRRGQEARLRCSPMKGHSHVYWYRQLPEEGLKFMVYLQKENIIDESGMPKERFSAEFPKEGPSILRIQQVVRGDSAAYFCASSPRQGGTGELFFGEGSRLTVL.

CDR3 bases: TGCAGTGCTAGAGTCGCTTTTGAGCAGTACTTC. It specifies CSARVAFEQYF. The rearrangement uses TRBV20-1 and TRBJ2-7; D is unresolved. Germline CDR1 DFQATT, CDR2 SNEGSKA (reference sequence). CDR3 size: 11 residues. The V end was cut by 1 base, the J end by 7 bases, with 8 bases between.

This chain connects TRBV19 to TRBJ1-2; 8 bases line up with TRBD1. CDR1 is LNHDA, CDR2 SQIVND, per germline (reference sequence). This CDR3 is built from 13 residues. The CDR3 is CATQGGANYGYTF. CDR3 DNA: TGTGCTACACAGGGGGGGGCTAACTATGGCTACACCTTC.

The CDR3 spells CASRVRGLRYGYTF. The CDR3 DNA reads TGTGCAAGTCGCGTCCGAGGGCTCCGATATGGCTACACCTTC. This chain joins TRBV12-2 and TRBJ1-2. TRBV12-2 is classified as a pseudogene. The length of the CDR3 is 14 residues.

The genes are TRBV6-9 and TRBJ1-1; D is unresolved. Germline CDR1 reads MNHGY; CDR2 reads SVAAGI. Trimming removed 6 bases at V and 2 bases at J, with 10 bases between. The CDR3 has 13 residues. CDR3 nucleotides: TGTGCCAGCAGCAAGTCATTCAACACTGAAGCTTTCTTT. Protein product: CASSKSFNTEAFF.

The chain is built from TRBV10-3 and TRBJ2-7, with 8 bases identical to TRBD2. Unmatched junction bases numbered 3, after V lost 7 bases and J lost 4 bases. The CDR3 loop spans 12 amino acids. The germline CDR1 and CDR2 sequences are ENHRY and SYGVKD. CDR3 amino acids: CAIKTSGYEQYF. The DNA of the CDR3 is TGTGCCATCAAAACTAGCGGATACGAGCAGTACTTC.

V and J are TRBV2 and TRBJ2-7; TRBD2 might be the D (6 bases). V lost 1 base and J 5 bases, leaving 15 bases between the germline ends. The CDR3 runs 15 residues. Germline-derived CDR1 and CDR2 are SNHLY and FYNNEI. The CDR3 sequence: CASSEEGLGLDEQYF. CDR3 in DNA: TGTGCCAGCAGTGAAGAAGGGTTGGGACTCGACGAGCAGTACTTC.

The sample holds one count of this clone. This chain connects TRBV11-2 to TRBJ2-5; D is unclear. The CDR3 length is 14 residues. V lost 5 bases to trimming and J lost 1 base, with 11 bases between them. CDR1 and CDR2 (germline): SGHAT, FQNNGV. The CDR3 loop is CASSPRLFQETQYF. Here the CDR3 DNA reads TGTGCCAGCAGCCCTAGGTTGTTCCAAGAGACCCAGTACTTC.

CDR3 DNA sequence: TGTGCCTGGAGTGTACGGGGATCTCGGTACAATGAGCAGTTCTTC. Its translation is CAWSVRGSRYNEQFF. V and J are TRBV30 and TRBJ2-1; tentatively, D is TRBD2 (5 bases). CDR1 is GTSNPN, CDR2 SVGIG, per germline (reference sequence). The CDR3 loop spans 15 amino acids. Trimming left V 0 bases short and J 4 bases short, with 13 bases between.

This clone was seen once. The chain has TRBV18 and TRBJ2-7; 9 nucleotides align to TRBD1. Germline V lookup: CDR1 KGHSH, CDR2 LQKENI. The CDR3 covers 14 residues. V lost 5 bases, J lost 6 bases, and 8 bases stayed unmatched. The DNA of the CDR3 is TGTGCCAGCTCAAGCCGACAGGGGGTGTCCGAGCAGTACTTC. Encoded protein: CASSSRQGVSEQYF.

The V call is TRBV30, the J call TRBJ2-6; TRBD2 agrees at 7 bases. Germline V gene sequence: CDR1 GTSNPN, CDR2 SVGIG (reference sequence). V lost 0 bases to trimming and J lost 2 bases; unmatched junction nucleotides: 1. CDR3 length: 15 amino acids. In DNA form, the CDR3 reads TGTGCCTGGAGTGTACGGGGGGCTGGGGCCAACGTCCTGACTTTC. It is translated as CAWSVRGAGANVLTF.

This sequence joins TRBV27 and TRBJ2-1, with D tentatively TRBD2 (6 bases). V lost 0 bases, J lost 0 bases, and 9 bases lay in between. CDR1 MNHEY and CDR2 SMNVEV come from the germline V gene (reference sequence). CDR3 length equals 16 residues. Here the CDR3 reads CASSLSRGTSYNEQFF. The CDR3, as DNA: TGTGCCAGCAGTTTATCGCGGGGCACCTCCTACAATGAGCAGTTCTTC.

The chain is built from TRBV6-1 and TRBJ1-3; 9 bases are shared with TRBD1. The CDR3 is 15 residues long. Germline-derived CDR1 and CDR2 are MNHNS and SASEGT. J lost 3 bases, V lost 7 bases, and 7 bases had no gene match. The CDR3: CASIQQGAVGNTIYF. In nucleotides, the CDR3 is TGTGCCAGCATTCAACAGGGGGCGGTTGGAAACACCATATATTTT.

CDR3 bases: TGTGCCAGCAGCGGGGGGGGAGGGCCCCGATCCGAGCAGTTCTTC. Amino acids: CASSGGGGPRSEQFF. The chain has TRBV7-2 and TRBJ2-1, with 7 bases lining up with TRBD2. Germline assignment: CDR1 SGHTA and CDR2 FQGNSA. The junction had 14 bases not matched to a gene; V was cut back by 5 bases and J by 10 bases. There are 15 residues in the CDR3.

The chain joins TRBV7-6 to TRBJ2-4; D gene ambiguous. The germline V and J ends were trimmed by 4 bases and 8 bases, with 9 bases remaining between them. The CDR3 extends over 12 amino acids. Germline V lookup: CDR1 SGHVS, CDR2 FNYEAQ. CDR3 DNA sequence: TGTGCCAGCAGCTCCCACAAGGACATTCAGTACTTC. It encodes CASSSHKDIQYF.

The chain has TRBV25-1 and TRBJ2-7, with 7 bases fitting TRBD2. CDR3 length: 16 residues. Germline CDR1 is MGHDK and CDR2 is SYGVNS. V gave up 2 bases and J gave up 4 bases; unmatched junction bases: 11. The CDR3 here is CASSEGGRGLSYEQYF. The CDR3 nucleotides read TGTGCCAGCAGTGAAGGAGGGAGGGGCCTTTCGTACGAGCAGTACTTC.

V is TRBV7-8 and J is TRBJ2-7; TRBD1 matches 9 bases. Unmatched junction bases numbered 11, after V lost 7 bases and J lost 4 bases. This CDR3 contains 15 residues. Germline V CDR1 and CDR2: SGHVS, FQNEAQ. CDR3 amino acids: CASTPRRDRVYEQYF. For the CDR3, the DNA is TGTGCCAGCACTCCCAGAAGGGACAGGGTGTACGAGCAGTACTTC. Full variable domain (missing parts from reference TRBV7-8 and TRBJ2-7): GAGVSQSPRYKVAKRGQDVALRCDPISGHVSLFWYQQALGQGPEFLTYFQNEAQLDKSGLPSDRFFAERPEGSVSTLKIQRTQQEDSAVYLCASTPRRDRVYEQYFGPGTRLTVT.

This clone occurred a few times. The chain couples TRBV2 to TRBJ1-2; unclear D gene. Germline CDR1 is SNHLY and CDR2 is FYNNEI. V gave up 5 bases and J gave up 2 bases, with 9 bases separating them. The CDR3 length is 13 residues. CDR3 in amino acids: CASSLRENYGYTF. The CDR3 nucleotides read TGTGCCAGCAGTCTACGGGAGAACTATGGCTACACCTTC. Combining the CDR3 with reference TRBV2 and TRBJ1-2 gives the whole variable domain EPEVTQTPSHQVTQMGQEVILRCVPISNHLYFYWYRQILGQKVEFLVSFYNNEISEKSEIFDDQFSVERPDGSNFTLKIRSTKLEDSAMYFCASSLRENYGYTFGSGTRLTVV.